These 17 T cell receptor beta chains share one sample of origin, sequenced in a study of T cell repertoires in cytomegalovirus infection. TCRdb re-analysed the reads in MiXCR, keeping a single row per CDR3 protein. The data contain approximately 500,000 distinct CDR3 sequences, approximately 10% of them singletons. The sample consisted of PBMCs. The source of these receptors is a human donor in good health (CMV status not recorded). Some clones in this sample may be carry-over from other donors' samples.

This clonotype was counted ten times or more. V gene TRBV12-3 or TRBV12-4 combines with J gene TRBJ1-2, with D uncertain. V was clipped by 1 base and J by 7 bases, with 13 bases between them. This CDR3 contains 14 residues. DNA for the CDR3: TGTGCCAGCAGTTTAGGAGGACGGAACGGTGGCTACACCTTC. It is translated as CASSLGGRNGGYTF.

This clonotype has just a few counts. This chain joins TRBV20-1 and TRBJ2-1; 10 nucleotides agree with TRBD2. CDR1 and CDR2 (germline): DFQATT, SNEGSKA (reference sequence). This CDR3 spans 16 amino acids. Losses at the gene ends were 6 bases for V and 2 bases for J; bases not matched to a gene: 10. The chain's CDR3 is CSAPFGGTSAYNEQFF. In DNA form, the CDR3 reads TGCAGTGCCCCCTTTGGTGGGACTAGCGCCTACAATGAGCAGTTCTTC.

This clonotype has at least ten counts. The J gene is TRBJ1-4, the V gene TRBV4-2, with D tentatively TRBD1 (6 bases). Deletions cut 1 base from V and 8 bases from J, with 17 bases between. CDR3 length: 16 amino acids. Germline V gene lookup returns CDR1 LGHNA and CDR2 YNFKEQ. The CDR3 loop is CASSQVSRDIREKLFF. The CDR3 DNA reads TGTGCCAGCAGCCAAGTTTCCCGGGACATCCGGGAAAAACTGTTTTTT.

The rearrangement links TRBV5-1 to TRBJ2-1; no firm D call. Germline-derived CDR1 and CDR2 are SGHRS and YFSETQ. This CDR3 is 14 amino acids long. The germline V and J ends were trimmed by 0 bases and 7 bases, with 11 bases remaining between them. CDR3 nucleotides: TGCGCCAGCAGCTTGGAGTTGATCGGGAATGAGCAGTTCTTC. Residues: CASSLELIGNEQFF.

This clonotype has a count of ten or more. The chain is built from TRBV2 and TRBJ2-7; the match to TRBD1 covers 9 bases. The CDR3 sequence is 12 residues long. Germline CDR1 and CDR2: SNHLY and FYNNEI. Losses at the gene ends were 6 bases for V and 5 bases for J; bases not matched to a gene: 2. The CDR3 here is CASRRDRDEQYF. Here the CDR3 DNA reads TGTGCCAGCAGACGGGACAGGGACGAGCAGTACTTC.

This clonotype was recorded at least ten times. The junction shows a germline mismatch at one end, possibly a read error. This chain joins TRBV7-7 and TRBJ2-4, with a possible D match to TRBD1 (6 bases). CDR3 size: 18 residues. Looked up from germline, CDR1 is SSHAT and CDR2 is FNYEAQ (reference sequence). The CDR3 loop reads CASSLDIPAEGGKNIQYF. The CDR3 bases are TGTGCTAGCAGCTTAGATATTCCAGCGGAAGGGGGTAAAAACATTCAGTACTTC. The complete variable domain, with remaining parts taken from reference TRBV7-7 and TRBJ2-4, reads GAGVSQSPRYKVTKRGQDVTLRCDPISSHATLYWYQQALGQGPEFLTYFNYEAQPDKSGLPSDRFSAERPEGSISTLTIQRTEQRDSAMYRCASSLDIPAEGGKNIQYFGAGTRLSVL.

This clonotype was detected many times. The rearrangement joins TRBV7-9 to TRBJ1-4; no definite D call. Germline V lookup: CDR1 SEHNR, CDR2 FQNEAQ (reference sequence). With 0 bases removed from V and 9 bases from J, the gap between germline ends came to 14 bases. CDR3 length: 15 residues. The CDR3 here is CASSLAYKYTKKLFF. CDR3 DNA: TGTGCCAGCAGCTTAGCTTACAAGTATACAAAAAAACTGTTTTTT.

This clonotype has just a few counts. CDR3 region: CAWRELGHNTGELFF. For the CDR3, the DNA is TGTGCCTGGAGGGAATTGGGGCATAACACCGGGGAGCTGTTTTTT. The rearrangement joins TRBV30 to TRBJ2-2; TRBD1 is a possible D gene (5 bases). The CDR3 spans 15 residues. From germline, CDR1 is GTSNPN and CDR2 SVGIG (reference sequence). V dropped 3 bases and J dropped 2 bases, with 13 bases sitting between them.

The sample holds many counts of this clonotype. The chain has TRBV29-1 and TRBJ1-1, with D maybe TRBD1 (5 bases). The germline CDR1 and CDR2 sequences are SQVTM and ANQGSEA. The ends were cut back, 5 bases at V and 1 base at J, with 8 bases in the middle. This CDR3 contains 12 residues. The CDR3: CSVRGTNTEAFF. DNA for the CDR3: TGCAGCGTTCGGGGCACGAACACTGAAGCTTTCTTT.

Comment on this clonotype: This clone may be a read error of a much larger clone one base away. The chain uses TRBV26 and TRBJ2-7; no DNA check was done on the table's D call, TRBD2. TRBV26 is labeled a pseudogene. The CDR3 covers 14 residues. The CDR3 DNA reads as TGTGCCAGCACCGCGGGAGGCTCTGGCCACGAGCAGTACTTC. Translation gives CASTAGGSGHEQYF.

The sample holds many counts of this clonotype. CDR3 residues: CASSFGTGELFF. The CDR3 coding sequence is TGTGCCAGCAGCTTTGGGACCGGGGAGCTGTTTTTT. The chain recombines TRBV28 with TRBJ2-2; D remains unclear. The CDR3 spans 12 residues. Germline CDR1 is MDHEN and CDR2 is SYDVKM. V was pared by 6 bases and J by 5 bases, with 7 bases between. Full variable domain (rest looked up from reference TRBV28 and TRBJ2-2): DVKVTQSSRYLVKRTGEKVFLECVQDMDHENMFWYRQDPGLGLRLIYFSYDVKMKEKGDIPEGYSVSREKKERFSLILESASTNQTSMYLCASSFGTGELFFGEGSRLTVL.

This clonotype was detected many times. The rearrangement links TRBV5-1 to TRBJ2-1; tentative D call: TRBD2 (6 bases). With 4 bases removed from V and 10 bases from J, the gap between germline ends came to 21 bases. Germline values: CDR1 SGHRS, CDR2 YFSETQ. CDR3 length: 15 residues. CDR3 sequence: CASSPGTSSFDEQFF. For the CDR3, the DNA is TGCGCCAGCAGCCCAGGGACTTCCTCTTTTGACGAGCAGTTCTTC.

V usage is TRBV3-1 and J usage is TRBJ2-7; D may match TRBD1 or TRBD2 (5 bases each). Trimming pared 3 bases from V and 5 bases from J, leaving 11 bases between. The germline V gene encodes CDR1 LGHDT and CDR2 YNNKEL (reference sequence). This CDR3 is built from 13 residues. The DNA for the CDR3 is TGTGCCAGCAGCCACGGGACCTTGAACGAGCAGTACTTC. As protein: CASSHGTLNEQYF.

This clonotype was seen many times. The rearrangement links TRBV7-8 to TRBJ2-1; D is possibly TRBD2 (6 bases). V lost 2 bases and J 10 bases, leaving 12 bases between the germline ends. The CDR3 consists of 13 residues. Germline CDR1 and CDR2: SGHVS and FQNEAQ. The CDR3 is CASSLIARGEQFF. The CDR3 region has the DNA TGTGCCAGCAGCTTAATCGCTCGGGGGGAGCAGTTCTTC.

This clonotype was seen only a few times. The CDR3 loop reads CASSHGQGRSTDTQYF. The CDR3 nucleotides read TGTGCCAGCAGTCATGGACAGGGACGGAGCACAGATACGCAGTATTTT. This chain links TRBV11-2 with TRBJ2-3; 8 bases line up with TRBD1. Germline V gene lookup returns CDR1 SGHAT and CDR2 FQNNGV. This CDR3 has 16 residues. V lost 6 bases, J lost 0 bases, and 8 bases stayed unmatched.

CDR3 loop: CSADRGRSGELFF. In DNA, the CDR3 is TGCAGCGCTGACAGGGGGAGGAGCGGGGAGCTGTTTTTT. The chain carries TRBV29-1 and TRBJ2-2, with 9 nucleotides matching TRBD1. With V trimmed by 7 bases and J by 7 bases, 7 bases remained unmatched. The germline V gene encodes CDR1 SQVTM and CDR2 ANQGSEA. This CDR3 spans 13 amino acids.

There are many counts of this clonotype. The chain couples TRBV5-1 to TRBJ1-4; unclear D gene. The CDR3 is 12 amino acids. Trimming took off 1 base at V and 4 bases at J, with 2 bases between the two ends. Germline V gene data show CDR1 as SGHRS and CDR2 as YFSETQ. The CDR3 DNA sequence: TGCGCCAGCAGCTTGAATAATGAAAAACTGTTTTTT. Its protein product is CASSLNNEKLFF.